This T cell receptor (beta chain) appears in the sequencing data of a study of cytomegalovirus exposure and HLA in healthy donors. Study information: There were about 85 million unique TCRs (from HLA-typed donors) in an early data release.

PCR amplification relied on 60 Vbeta primers (plus 13 Jbeta primers). Clones were sequenced by immunoSEQ multiplex PCR, and TCRdb holds only the in-frame ones, with some missing. The table lists approximately 150,000 clones, around 63% of them singletons. To note about this clone: Its antigen is undetermined.

Notes on the study in general: Earlier analysis yielded a pattern in which most TCR beta V segments were productive about 87% or about 30% of the time. Analysis performed later showed TCR beta chains linked to HLA being more clonally expanded than equally common others. Listed as cytomegalovirus-associated were 150 to 200 TCR beta chains.

This receptor was obtained from a woman under 30 in good health and CMV-seropositive. The sequencing sample was made of PBMCs.

The CDR3 sequence is CSANQGSQGEQYF. The DNA of the CDR3 is TGCAGCGCGAATCAGGGATCACAGGGCGAGCAGTACTTC. This chain uses TRBV29-1 with TRBJ2-5, with a possible D match to TRBD1 (6 bases). The closer fit of TRBJ2-7 to the DNA end suggests the J call may be wrong. The germline V gene has CDR1 SQVTM and CDR2 ANQGSEA. This CDR3 spans 13 amino acids.